One sample yielded the 16 T cell receptor beta chains listed below, sequenced in a study of identical twins. TCRdb passed the 5' RACE reads through MiXCR, listing each CDR3 protein once. The sample has some 710,000 distinct CDR3 sequences, roughly 6% seen once. The sequenced sample was naive T cells sorted from blood. The receptors come from a man in his late teens or twenties in good health.

The gene calls are TRBV6-4 and TRBJ2-7; D may be TRBD2 (5 bases). Trimming removed 2 bases at V and 3 bases at J, with 14 bases between. CDR1 MRHNA and CDR2 SNTAGT come from the germline V gene. This CDR3 spans 15 amino acids. CDR3 residues: CASSDDAPGNYEQYF. In nucleotides, the CDR3 is TGTGCCAGCAGTGACGACGCGCCGGGGAACTACGAGCAGTACTTC.

This clonotype was seen a handful of times. The chain joins TRBV5-1 to TRBJ1-5; no definite D call. This CDR3 has 15 residues. Germline CDR1 SGHRS, CDR2 YFSETQ. Trimming pared 1 base from V and 0 bases from J, leaving 8 bases between. The CDR3 here is CASSLTIGSNQPQHF. Written as DNA, the CDR3 is TGCGCCAGCAGCTTGACGATTGGTAGCAATCAGCCCCAGCATTTT.

The genes are TRBV12-3 or TRBV12-4 and TRBJ1-5; 9 bases agree with TRBD1. The V gene end was trimmed by 1 base and the J gene end by 4 bases; junction bases not matched to a gene: 14. The CDR3 has 19 amino acids. CDR3 residues: CASSLESTRRDRANQPQHF. In nucleotides, the CDR3 is TGTGCCAGCAGTTTAGAATCTACCCGTCGGGACAGGGCAAATCAGCCCCAGCATTTT.

This clonotype has a count of ten or more. This chain uses TRBV24-1 with TRBJ2-1; D is ambiguous. This CDR3 contains 17 residues. Germline CDR1 KGHDR, CDR2 SFDVKD. Between the trimmed V and J ends, which lost 0 bases and 9 bases, there was a span of 20 bases. The CDR3 DNA reads TGTGCCACCAGTGATTTGTACTCCCCGAGCTCCGGTGGTGAGCAGTTCTTC. Translated: CATSDLYSPSSGGEQFF.

This sequence joins TRBV29-1 and TRBJ2-7; D unresolved. The CDR3 spans 12 residues. V was shortened by 4 bases and J by 3 bases, with 10 bases between the two germline ends. From germline, CDR1 is SQVTM and CDR2 ANQGSEA. This CDR3 is CSVGNSHYEQYF. CDR3 nucleotides: TGCAGCGTTGGAAACAGTCACTACGAGCAGTACTTC.

This clonotype was detected ten times or more. The chain has TRBV12-3 or TRBV12-4 and TRBJ2-3; D is unresolved. The CDR3 loop spans 16 amino acids. Trimming stripped 2 bases from V and 0 bases from J, with 12 bases between. The CDR3 sequence is CASSLFGPSSTDTQYF. As DNA, the CDR3 is TGTGCCAGCAGTTTATTTGGGCCTTCTAGCACAGATACGCAGTATTTT.

The chain is built from TRBV18 and TRBJ1-1, with 7 bases that match TRBD1. Germline lookup yields CDR1 KGHSH and CDR2 LQKENI. The CDR3 sequence is 13 residues long. With V trimmed by 2 bases and J by 12 bases, 9 bases remained unmatched. DNA of the CDR3: TGTGCCAGCTCACCATACGGGGACAGTCGTCCTTTCTTT. Protein sequence: CASSPYGDSRPFF.

This clonotype was seen ten or more times. The chain recombines TRBV28 with TRBJ2-2; D might be TRBD1 (6 bases). Germline CDR1 and CDR2: MDHEN and SYDVKM. V was cut by 6 bases and J by 6 bases, with 20 bases left in between. The CDR3 has 16 residues. DNA of the CDR3: TGTGCCAGCAGCTCTCACCGAGTCCAGGGGCCCGGGGAGCTGTTTTTT. It codes for CASSSHRVQGPGELFF.

This clonotype was counted ten times or more. The chain links TRBV6-5 to TRBJ2-7, with D perhaps TRBD1 or TRBD2 (5 bases each). Per the germline V gene, CDR1 is MNHEY and CDR2 is SVGAGI. V dropped 0 bases and J dropped 2 bases, with 14 bases sitting between them. There are 16 residues in the CDR3. This CDR3 is CASSYSLRGYAYEQYF. The CDR3 region has the DNA TGTGCCAGCAGTTACTCGCTTCGGGGCTACGCCTACGAGCAGTACTTC.

This clonotype was detected ten times or more. The V gene is TRBV12-3 or TRBV12-4, the J gene TRBJ2-1, with TRBD2 matching over 7 bases. The CDR3 has 16 residues. With 5 bases clipped from V and 6 bases from J, the junction kept 13 bases outside the gene matches. The CDR3 is CASSTLSGTSSNEQFF. CDR3 DNA sequence: TGTGCCAGCAGTACATTAAGCGGGACGTCTTCCAATGAGCAGTTCTTC.

V and J are TRBV4-3 and TRBJ2-5; D uncertain. The CDR3 runs 15 residues. The V gene lost 3 bases and the J gene lost 0 bases, with 11 bases spanning the gap. Germline values: CDR1 LGHNA, CDR2 YSLEER. The CDR3 DNA follows: TGCGCCAGCAGCCATCAGTTTCACCACCAAGAGACCCAGTACTTC. Encoded protein: CASSHQFHHQETQYF.

This clonotype was detected ten times or more. The rearrangement uses TRBV29-1 and TRBJ1-2; 7 bases are shared with TRBD1. Germline trimming cut 6 bases from V and 5 bases from J; bases unmatched to any gene: 6. This CDR3 is built from 12 residues. The germline CDR1 and CDR2 sequences are SQVTM and ANQGSEA. CDR3 sequence: CSVWDRDYGYTF. The CDR3 coding sequence is TGCAGCGTCTGGGACAGAGATTATGGCTACACCTTC.

This clonotype was seen ten or more times. The V gene is TRBV3-1, the J gene TRBJ2-7; 8 bases align to TRBD2. The CDR3 is 16 amino acids. The V gene end was trimmed by 1 base and the J gene end by 0 bases; junction bases not matched to a gene: 5. Germline V gene lookup returns CDR1 LGHDT and CDR2 YNNKEL (reference sequence). The chain's CDR3 is CASSQGLSGSSYEQYV. The CDR3 bases are TGTGCCAGCAGCCAAGGCCTCAGCGGGAGCTCCTACGAGCAGTACGTC.

This clonotype was detected only a few times. V gene TRBV6-1 combines with J gene TRBJ2-1; 10 bases are shared with TRBD2. The CDR3 consists of 16 residues. Germline values: CDR1 MNHNS, CDR2 SASEGT. V was clipped by 4 bases and J by 9 bases; unmatched bases: 12. This chain's CDR3 is CASSGSPGLASGEQFF. The CDR3 DNA reads as TGTGCCAGCAGTGGATCGCCGGGACTAGCGAGTGGTGAGCAGTTCTTC.

A few counts support this clonotype. The V gene is TRBV25-1, the J gene TRBJ2-5; D possibly corresponds to TRBD1 (6 bases). Germline CDR1 MGHDK, CDR2 SYGVNS. Trimming pared 4 bases from V and 4 bases from J, leaving 16 bases between. This CDR3 is built from 15 residues. The CDR3 bases are TGTGCCAGCAGTGCAACTTCAGGGGTTTCAGAGACCCAGTACTTC. It codes for CASSATSGVSETQYF.

With respect to this clonotype: Being one base from a much bigger clone, this may be a read error. This chain connects TRBV27 to TRBJ2-7; 12 nucleotides align to TRBD2. CDR1 and CDR2 (germline): MNHEY, SMNVEV (reference sequence). This CDR3 region has 15 residues. Germline trimming cut 3 bases from V and 4 bases from J; bases unmatched to any gene: 4. The CDR3 DNA reads as TGTGCCAGCAGTTTGCGACTAGCGGGAGCTTACGAGCAGTACTTC. Its translation: CASSLRLAGAYEQYF.